This T cell receptor beta chain was documented in a study of blood T cell repertoires in COVID-19. In the study overall: Sample material is recorded as cDNA or gDNA derived from T cells, B-cell-depleted T cells, or PBMCs.

The assay was immunoSEQ multiplex PCR, and TCRdb's table has in-frame clones only and misses some. This sample has 200,000 to 250,000 clones, with around 90% found just once. Those who participated ranged in age from roughly 18 to 90 years and resided in around 22 US areas. Allocation to cohorts depended on clinical history reported by the participants. Cohort 3 donors counted as recovered after two negative PCRs, clearance, or resolved symptoms. V lost 3 bases and J lost 0; bases outside the gene matches: 7. Germline V gene sequence: CDR1 LGHDT, CDR2 YNNKEL (reference sequence). The CDR3 is 17 residues long.

V and J are TRBV3-1 (or the pseudogene TRBV3-2) and TRBJ1-3; 8 bases line up with TRBD1. Sequencing was carried out using PBMCs or T cells enriched from blood (not recorded which). This receptor was taken from a woman between 50 and 59 years old who had recovered from COVID-19. CDR3 DNA: TGTGCCAGCAGCCAGTACGGGACAGGCAACTCTGGAAACACCATATATTTT. As protein: CASSQYGTGNSGNTIYF.